In its sample, the clone carrying this T cell receptor beta chain was seen a few times. The CDR3 has 16 amino acids. The germline V gene has CDR1 LNHDA and CDR2 SQIVND (reference sequence). Trimming took 3 bases from V and 4 from J; bases not matched to a gene: 10. These data come from a study of cytomegalovirus exposure and HLA in healthy donors. 60 Vbeta and 13 Jbeta primers were used in PCR. Data came from immunoSEQ multiplex PCR; TCRdb stores just in-frame clones and leaves some out. The repertoire holds around 76,000 clones, with about 71% as singletons. The clonotype comes from a woman aged 50 to 60 in good health and CMV-seropositive. Material for sequencing was PBMCs. The chain recombines TRBV19 with TRBJ1-2, with 8 nucleotides matching TRBD1. DNA of the CDR3: TGTGCCAGTAGTATGCATTCGGGACAGGCTTTCTATGGCTACACCTTC. Protein: CASSMHSGQAFYGYTF.